The rows below give T cell receptor beta chains drawn from one sample of a study of blood T cell repertoires in COVID-19. Only in-frame clones appear in the TCRdb table, and some are missing; sequencing was by immunoSEQ multiplex PCR. The sample has 270,000 or so clones, roughly 84% seen once. Material for sequencing was peripheral blood. Receptors were obtained from a woman aged 18-29 years with acute or convalescent COVID-19. The CDR3 runs from the conserved cysteine through the conserved F or W. D genes are given only for firm matches. Part of the rows lack a size; the others show once, few, many or a class for expanded clones.

.,TRBJ2-7,TRBV7-2,.,TGTGCCAGCAGCTTAAATCTTCCCCGTAGCTACGAGCAGTACTTC,CASSLNLPRSYEQYF
.,TRBJ1-5,TRBV3-1/TRBV3-2,.,TGTGCCAGCAGCCAACAGGGGCTCCGCGGGCCCCAGCATTTT,CASSQQGLRGPQHF
.,TRBJ1-2,TRBV19,TRBD1,TGTGCCAGTAGTACGGACAGGGGAAGGTATGGCTACACCTTC,CASSTDRGRYGYTF
.,TRBJ2-7,TRBV6-5,TRBD2,TGTGCCAGCAGTTGGTCAGCGGGAGCGGGCTACGAGCAGTACTTC,CASSWSAGAGYEQYF
once,TRBJ1-4,TRBV7-2,TRBD1,TGTGCCAGCAGCTTCGGACAGGACTCGGAAAAACTGTTTTTT,CASSFGQDSEKLFF
.,TRBJ2-3,TRBV9,.,TGTGCCAGCAGCGGGGGGCCTAGAGATGCGCAGTATTTT,CASSGGPRDAQYF
.,TRBJ1-2,TRBV5-1,.,TGCGCCAGCAGCTTGGAGGCAGGGCCTAACTATGGCTACACCTTC,CASSLEAGPNYGYTF
few,TRBJ2-1,TRBV28,.,TGTGCCAGCAGCGTAATAGCCAATGAGCAGTTCTTC,CASSVIANEQFF
.,TRBJ2-2,TRBV3-1/TRBV3-2,.,TGTGCCAGCAGCCAGAACCCCCTGACAAACACCGGGGAGCTGTTTTTT,CASSQNPLTNTGELFF
.,TRBJ2-5,TRBV6-5,TRBD2,TGTGCCAGCAGTTACCCGGGGGGTGGTGAGACCCAGTACTTC,CASSYPGGGETQYF
.,TRBJ2-3,TRBV4-3,TRBD1,TGCGCCAGCAGGGAAAGAACAGGGGGCTTCGGCACAGATACGCAGTATTTT,CASRERTGGFGTDTQYF
once,TRBJ1-4,TRBV19,TRBD1,TGTGCCAGTAGTTTTCGAAGGACAGGCAATGAAAAACTGTTTTTT,CASSFRRTGNEKLFF
.,TRBJ2-7,TRBV12-3/TRBV12-4,.,TGTGCCAGCAGTTTTTTCCCGGACAGTCCCGACTTC,CASSFFPDSPDF
.,TRBJ2-7,TRBV28,TRBD2,TGTGCCAGCAGTTCCCCGGGGGGGCGCGAGCAGTACTTC,CASSSPGGREQYF
.,TRBJ2-7,TRBV7-9,TRBD1,TGTGCCAGCAGCCAGACAGGGACCGAGCAGTACTTC,CASSQTGTEQYF